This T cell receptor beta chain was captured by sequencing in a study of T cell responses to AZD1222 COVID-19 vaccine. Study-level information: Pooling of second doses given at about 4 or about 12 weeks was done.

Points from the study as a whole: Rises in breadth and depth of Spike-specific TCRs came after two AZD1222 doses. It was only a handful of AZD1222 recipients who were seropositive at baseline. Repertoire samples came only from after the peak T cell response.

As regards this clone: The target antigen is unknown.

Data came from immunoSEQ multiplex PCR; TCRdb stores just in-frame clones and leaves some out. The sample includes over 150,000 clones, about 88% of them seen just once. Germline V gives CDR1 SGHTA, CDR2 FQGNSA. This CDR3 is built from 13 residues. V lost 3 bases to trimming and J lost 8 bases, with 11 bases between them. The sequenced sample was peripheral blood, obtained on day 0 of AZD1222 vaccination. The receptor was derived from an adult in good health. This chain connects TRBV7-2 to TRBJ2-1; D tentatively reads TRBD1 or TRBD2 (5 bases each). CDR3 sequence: CASSLLGPDEQFF. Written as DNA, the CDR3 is TGTGCCAGCAGCTTGTTGGGACCCGATGAGCAGTTCTTC.